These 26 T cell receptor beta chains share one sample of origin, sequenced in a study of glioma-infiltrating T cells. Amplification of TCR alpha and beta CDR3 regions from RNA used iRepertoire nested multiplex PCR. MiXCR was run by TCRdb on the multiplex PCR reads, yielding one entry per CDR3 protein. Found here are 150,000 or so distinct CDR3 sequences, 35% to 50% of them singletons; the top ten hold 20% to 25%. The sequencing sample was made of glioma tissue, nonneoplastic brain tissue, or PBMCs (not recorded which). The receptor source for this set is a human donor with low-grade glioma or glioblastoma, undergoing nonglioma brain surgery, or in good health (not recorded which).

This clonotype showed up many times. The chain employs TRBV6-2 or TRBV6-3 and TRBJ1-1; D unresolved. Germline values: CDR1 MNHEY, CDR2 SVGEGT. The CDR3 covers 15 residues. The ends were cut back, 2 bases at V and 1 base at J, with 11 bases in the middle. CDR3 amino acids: CASSYGDYWNTEAFF. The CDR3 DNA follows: TGTGCCAGCAGTTACGGTGATTATTGGAACACTGAAGCTTTCTTT.

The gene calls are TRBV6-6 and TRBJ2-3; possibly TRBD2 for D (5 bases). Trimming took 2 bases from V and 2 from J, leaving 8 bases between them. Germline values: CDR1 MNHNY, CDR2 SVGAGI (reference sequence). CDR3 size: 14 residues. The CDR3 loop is CASSYGSNTDTQYF. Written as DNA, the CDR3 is TGTGCCAGCAGTTACGGGAGCAACACAGATACGCAGTATTTT.

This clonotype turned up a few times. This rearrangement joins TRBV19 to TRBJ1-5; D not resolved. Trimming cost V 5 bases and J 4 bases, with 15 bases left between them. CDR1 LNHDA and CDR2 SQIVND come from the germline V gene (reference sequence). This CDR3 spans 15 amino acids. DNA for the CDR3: TGTGCCAGTAGTGCCTCCTCCGTTGGGAATCAGCCCCAGCATTTT. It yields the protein CASSASSVGNQPQHF.

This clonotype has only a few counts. The CDR3 loop is CASSYSRIAGVYNEQFF. DNA for the CDR3: TGTGCCAGCAGTTACTCGAGGATAGCGGGAGTATACAATGAGCAGTTCTTC. V usage is TRBV6-6 and J usage is TRBJ2-1, with TRBD2 identical over 9 bases. CDR3 length: 17 amino acids. Germline V lookup: CDR1 MNHNY, CDR2 SVGAGI (reference sequence). The V gene end was trimmed by 0 bases and the J gene end by 4 bases; junction bases not matched to a gene: 7.

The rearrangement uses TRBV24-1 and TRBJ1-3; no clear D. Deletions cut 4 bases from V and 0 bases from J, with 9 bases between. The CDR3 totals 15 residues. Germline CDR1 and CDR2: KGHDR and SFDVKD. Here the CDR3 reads CATSEFPRSGNTIYF. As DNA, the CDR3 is TGTGCCACCAGTGAATTTCCTCGCTCTGGAAACACCATATATTTT.

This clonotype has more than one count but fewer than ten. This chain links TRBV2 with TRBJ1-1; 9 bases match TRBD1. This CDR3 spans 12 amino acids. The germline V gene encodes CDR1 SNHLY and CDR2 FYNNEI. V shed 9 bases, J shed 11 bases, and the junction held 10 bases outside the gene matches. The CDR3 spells CARGQGNGWAFF. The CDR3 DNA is TGTGCCAGGGGACAGGGTAACGGTTGGGCTTTCTTT.

The CDR3 reads CASSFSTDTYEQYF. DNA for the CDR3: TGTGCCAGTAGTTTTTCGACTGACACCTACGAGCAGTACTTC. V usage is TRBV19 and J usage is TRBJ2-7; no clear D gene. Trimming pared 5 bases from V and 2 bases from J, leaving 13 bases between. The CDR3 extends over 14 amino acids. Looked up from germline, CDR1 is LNHDA and CDR2 is SQIVND (reference sequence).

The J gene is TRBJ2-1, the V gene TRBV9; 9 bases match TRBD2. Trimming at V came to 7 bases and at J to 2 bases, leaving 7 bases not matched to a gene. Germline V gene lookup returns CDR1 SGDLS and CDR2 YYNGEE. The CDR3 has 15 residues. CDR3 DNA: TGTGCCAGCGGAAGTAGCGGGAGTCCCTACAATGAGCAGTTCTTC. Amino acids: CASGSSGSPYNEQFF. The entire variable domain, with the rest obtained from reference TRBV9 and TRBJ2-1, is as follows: DSGVTQTPKHLITATGQRVTLRCSPRSGDLSVYWYQQSLDQGLQFLIQYYNGEERAKGNILERFSAQQFPDLHSELNLSSLELGDSALYFCASGSSGSPYNEQFFGPGTRLTVL.

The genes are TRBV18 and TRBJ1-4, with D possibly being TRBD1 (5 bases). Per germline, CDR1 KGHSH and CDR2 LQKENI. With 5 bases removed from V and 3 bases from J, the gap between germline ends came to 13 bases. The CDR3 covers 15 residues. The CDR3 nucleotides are TGTGCCAGCTCATCCCCCGGGACGGCTAATGAAAAACTGTTTTTT. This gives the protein CASSSPGTANEKLFF.

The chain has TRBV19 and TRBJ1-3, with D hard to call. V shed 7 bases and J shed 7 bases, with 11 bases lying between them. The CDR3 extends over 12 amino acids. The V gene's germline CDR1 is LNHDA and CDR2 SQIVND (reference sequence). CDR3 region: CASTYAANTIYF. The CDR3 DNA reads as TGTGCCAGTACCTATGCGGCGAACACCATATATTTT.

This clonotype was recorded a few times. The CDR3 is CASSLVSSGGGNTEAFF. For the CDR3, the DNA is TGTGCCAGCAGCTTAGTTTCCAGCGGAGGGGGGAACACTGAAGCTTTCTTT. The chain carries TRBV7-2 and TRBJ1-1, with D possibly being TRBD1 (6 bases). There are 17 residues in the CDR3. The ends were cut back, 1 base at V and 1 base at J, with 16 bases in the middle. CDR1 is SGHTA, CDR2 FQGNSA, per germline. The full variable domain, completed using reference TRBV7-2 and TRBJ1-1, is GAGVSQSPSNKVTEKGKDVELRCDPISGHTALYWYRQSLGQGLEFLIYFQGNSAPDKSGLPSDRFSAERTGGSVSTLTIQRTQQEDSAVYLCASSLVSSGGGNTEAFFGQGTRLTVV.

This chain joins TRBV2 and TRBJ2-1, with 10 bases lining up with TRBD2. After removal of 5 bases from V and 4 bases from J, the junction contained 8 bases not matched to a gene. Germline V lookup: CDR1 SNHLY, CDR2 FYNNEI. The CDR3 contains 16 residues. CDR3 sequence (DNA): TGTGCCAGCAGTCGAGGAGCGGGGGGGATATACAATGAGCAGTTCTTC. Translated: CASSRGAGGIYNEQFF.

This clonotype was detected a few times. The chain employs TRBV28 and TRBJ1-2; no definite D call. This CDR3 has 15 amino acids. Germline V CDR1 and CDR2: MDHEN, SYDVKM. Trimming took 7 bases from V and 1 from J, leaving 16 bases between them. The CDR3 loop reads CASTLDGSDNYGYTF. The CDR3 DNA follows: TGTGCCAGCACTCTCGACGGATCGGATAACTATGGCTACACCTTC.

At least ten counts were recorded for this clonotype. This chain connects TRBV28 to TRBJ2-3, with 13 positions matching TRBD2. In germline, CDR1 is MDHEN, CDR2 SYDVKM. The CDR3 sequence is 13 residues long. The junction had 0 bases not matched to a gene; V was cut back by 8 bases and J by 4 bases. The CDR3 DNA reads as TGTGCCAGCGGGACTAGCGGGGCAGATACGCAGTATTTT. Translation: CASGTSGADTQYF.

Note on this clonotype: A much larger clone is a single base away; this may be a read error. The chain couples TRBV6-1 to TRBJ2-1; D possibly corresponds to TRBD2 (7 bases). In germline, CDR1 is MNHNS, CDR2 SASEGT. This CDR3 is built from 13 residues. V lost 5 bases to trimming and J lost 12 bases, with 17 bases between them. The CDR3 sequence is CASSPRGGRGQFF. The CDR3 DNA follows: TGTGCCAGCAGTCCAAGAGGGGGGAGGGGGCAGTTCTTC.

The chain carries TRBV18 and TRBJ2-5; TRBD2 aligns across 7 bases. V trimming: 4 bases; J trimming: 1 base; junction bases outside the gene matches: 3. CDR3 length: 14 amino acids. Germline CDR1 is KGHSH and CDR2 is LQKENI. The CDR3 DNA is TGTGCCAGCTCACTAGGACTAGGCCAAGAGACCCAGTACTTC. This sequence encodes CASSLGLGQETQYF.

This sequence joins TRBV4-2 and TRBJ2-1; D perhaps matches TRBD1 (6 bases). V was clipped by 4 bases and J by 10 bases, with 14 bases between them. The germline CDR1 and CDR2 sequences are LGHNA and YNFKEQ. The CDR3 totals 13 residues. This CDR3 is CASSPEQGGEQFF. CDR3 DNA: TGTGCCAGCAGCCCAGAACAGGGCGGGGAGCAGTTCTTC.

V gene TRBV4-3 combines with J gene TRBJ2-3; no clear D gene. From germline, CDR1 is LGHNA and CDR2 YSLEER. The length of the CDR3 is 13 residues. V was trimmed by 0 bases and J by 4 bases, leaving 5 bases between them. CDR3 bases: TGCGCCAGCAGCCAAGAGGGATCAGATACGCAGTATTTT. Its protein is CASSQEGSDTQYF.

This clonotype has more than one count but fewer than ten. The CDR3 region has the DNA TGCAGTGCCCGTCCCTCCCCTAGCGGGGCCCAAGAGACCCAGTACTTC. Protein sequence: CSARPSPSGAQETQYF. The chain couples TRBV20-1 to TRBJ2-5, with 9 bases that match TRBD2. Germline V lookup: CDR1 DFQATT, CDR2 SNEGSKA (reference sequence). The ends lost 6 bases at V and 1 base at J; junction bases unmatched: 12. The CDR3 runs to 16 residues.

CDR3 nucleotide sequence: TGTGCCAGCAGTGTCGGGACGGCAACTAGCAATGAGCAGTTCTTC. Its protein product is CASSVGTATSNEQFF. The rearrangement joins TRBV12-3 or TRBV12-4 to TRBJ2-1; either TRBD1 or TRBD2 may fit D (5 bases each). The CDR3 totals 15 residues. Deletions cut 5 bases from V and 6 bases from J, with 17 bases between.

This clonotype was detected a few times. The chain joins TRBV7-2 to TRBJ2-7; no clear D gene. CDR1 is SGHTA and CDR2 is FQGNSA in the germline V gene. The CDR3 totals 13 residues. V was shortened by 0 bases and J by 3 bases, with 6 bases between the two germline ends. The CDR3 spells CASSLALSYEQYF. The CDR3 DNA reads TGTGCCAGCAGCTTAGCCCTGAGCTACGAGCAGTACTTC.

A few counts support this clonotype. As DNA, the CDR3 is TGTGCCACGTTAGTACGGCAGGTCGACACTGAAGCTTTCTTT. Residues: CATLVRQVDTEAFF. V usage is TRBV7-9 and J usage is TRBJ1-1; the D is unclear. Germline CDR1 reads SEHNR; CDR2 reads FQNEAQ (reference sequence). This CDR3 spans 14 amino acids. Trimming removed 10 bases at V and 3 bases at J, with 18 bases between.

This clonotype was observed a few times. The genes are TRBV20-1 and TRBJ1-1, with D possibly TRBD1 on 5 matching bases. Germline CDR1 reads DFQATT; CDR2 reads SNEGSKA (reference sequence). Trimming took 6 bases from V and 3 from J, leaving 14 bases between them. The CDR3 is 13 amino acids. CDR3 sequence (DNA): TGCAGTGCCTTCAAGGGGCAATACACTGAAGCTTTCTTT. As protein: CSAFKGQYTEAFF.

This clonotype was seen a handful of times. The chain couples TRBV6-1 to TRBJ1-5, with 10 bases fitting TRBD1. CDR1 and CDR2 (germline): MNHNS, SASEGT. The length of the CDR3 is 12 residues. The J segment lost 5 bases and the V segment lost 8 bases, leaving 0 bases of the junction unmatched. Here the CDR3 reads CASGQGDQPQHF. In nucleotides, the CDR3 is TGTGCCAGCGGACAGGGGGATCAGCCCCAGCATTTT.

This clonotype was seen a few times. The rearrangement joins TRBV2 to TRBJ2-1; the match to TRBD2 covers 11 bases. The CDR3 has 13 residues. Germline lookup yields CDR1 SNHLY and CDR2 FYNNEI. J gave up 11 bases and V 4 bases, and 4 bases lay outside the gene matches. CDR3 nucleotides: TGTGCCAGCAGTGCCGGGACTAGCGGTAAGCAGTTCTTC. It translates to CASSAGTSGKQFF.

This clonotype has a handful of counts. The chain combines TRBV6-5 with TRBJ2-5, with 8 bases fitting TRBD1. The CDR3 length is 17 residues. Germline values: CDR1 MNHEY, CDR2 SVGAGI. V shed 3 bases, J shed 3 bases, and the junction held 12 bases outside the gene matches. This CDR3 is CASSYQTGERVEETQYF. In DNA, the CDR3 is TGTGCCAGCAGTTATCAGACAGGGGAGAGGGTAGAAGAGACCCAGTACTTC.